This T cell receptor (beta chain) was sequenced during a study of control samples from healthy donors and cancer patients. Only in-frame clones appear in the TCRdb table, and some are missing; sequencing was by immunoSEQ multiplex PCR. This sample has under 450,000 clones, with 75% to 95% found just once. The length of the CDR3 is 16 residues. The ends lost 4 bases at V and 2 bases at J; junction bases unmatched: 6. Germline V gives CDR1 MRHNA, CDR2 SNTAGT. The sequence was obtained from a man in his forties or fifties with head and neck cancer. The sample consisted of PBMCs. This sequence joins TRBV6-4 and TRBJ2-5, with TRBD2 identical over 11 bases. The CDR3 sequence: CASSALAGGRQETQYF. For the CDR3, the DNA is TGTGCCAGCAGTGCTCTAGCGGGAGGAAGACAAGAGACCCAGTACTTC.